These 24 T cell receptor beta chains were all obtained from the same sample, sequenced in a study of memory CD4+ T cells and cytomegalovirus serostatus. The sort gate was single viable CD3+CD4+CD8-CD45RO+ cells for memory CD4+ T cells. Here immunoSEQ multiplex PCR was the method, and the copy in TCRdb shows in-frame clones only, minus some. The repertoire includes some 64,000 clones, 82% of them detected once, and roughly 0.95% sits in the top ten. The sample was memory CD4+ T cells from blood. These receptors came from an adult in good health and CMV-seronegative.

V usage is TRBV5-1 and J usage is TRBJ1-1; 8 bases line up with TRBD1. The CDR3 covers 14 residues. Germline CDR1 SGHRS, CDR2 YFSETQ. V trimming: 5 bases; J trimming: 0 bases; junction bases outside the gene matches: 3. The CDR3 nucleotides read TGCGCCAGCAGTGGACAGGGACTGAACACTGAAGCTTTCTTT. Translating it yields CASSGQGLNTEAFF.

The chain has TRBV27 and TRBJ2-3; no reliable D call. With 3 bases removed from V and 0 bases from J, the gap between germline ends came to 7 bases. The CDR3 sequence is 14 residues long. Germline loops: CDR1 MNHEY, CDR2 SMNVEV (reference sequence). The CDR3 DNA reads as TGTGCCAGCAGTTTGGGCCTAAGCACAGATACGCAGTATTTT. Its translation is CASSLGLSTDTQYF.

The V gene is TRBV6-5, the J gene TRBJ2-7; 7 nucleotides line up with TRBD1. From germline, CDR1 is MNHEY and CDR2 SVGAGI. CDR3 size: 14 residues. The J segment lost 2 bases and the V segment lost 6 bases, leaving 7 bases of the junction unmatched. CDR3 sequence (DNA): TGTGCCAGCAGGAGCAGGGACAGAGCCTACGAGCAGTACTTC. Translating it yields CASRSRDRAYEQYF.

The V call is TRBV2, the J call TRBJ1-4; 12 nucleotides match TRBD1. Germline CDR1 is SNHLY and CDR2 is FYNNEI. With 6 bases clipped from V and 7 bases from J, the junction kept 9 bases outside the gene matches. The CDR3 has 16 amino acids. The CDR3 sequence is CASRERGTGGFEKLFF. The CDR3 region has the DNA TGTGCCAGCAGGGAGAGGGGGACAGGGGGCTTTGAAAAACTGTTTTTT.

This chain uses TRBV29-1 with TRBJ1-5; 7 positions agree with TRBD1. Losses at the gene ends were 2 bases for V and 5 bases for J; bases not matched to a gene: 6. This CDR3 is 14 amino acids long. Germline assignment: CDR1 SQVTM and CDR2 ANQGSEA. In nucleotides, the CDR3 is TGCAGCGTTGAACAGACAGGGACGGATCAGCCCCAGCATTTT. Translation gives CSVEQTGTDQPQHF. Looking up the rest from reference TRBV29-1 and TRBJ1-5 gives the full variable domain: SAVISQKPSRDICQRGTSLTIQCQVDSQVTMMFWYRQQPGQSLTLIATANQGSEATYESGFVIDKFPISRPNLTFSTLTVSNMSPEDSSIYLCSVEQTGTDQPQHFGDGTRLSIL.

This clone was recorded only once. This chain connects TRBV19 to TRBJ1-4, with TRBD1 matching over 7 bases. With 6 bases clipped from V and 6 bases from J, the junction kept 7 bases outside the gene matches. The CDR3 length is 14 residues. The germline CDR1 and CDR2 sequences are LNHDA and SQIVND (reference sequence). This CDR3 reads CASSARQGYEKLFF. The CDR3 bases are TGTGCCAGTAGCGCTAGACAGGGATATGAAAAACTGTTTTTT.

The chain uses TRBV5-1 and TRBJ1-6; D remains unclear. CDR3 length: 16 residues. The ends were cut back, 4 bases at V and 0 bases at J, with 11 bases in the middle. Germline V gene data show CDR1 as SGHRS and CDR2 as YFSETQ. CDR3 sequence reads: CASSQAASSYNSPLHF. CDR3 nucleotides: TGCGCCAGCAGCCAAGCGGCCAGCTCCTATAATTCACCCCTCCACTTT.

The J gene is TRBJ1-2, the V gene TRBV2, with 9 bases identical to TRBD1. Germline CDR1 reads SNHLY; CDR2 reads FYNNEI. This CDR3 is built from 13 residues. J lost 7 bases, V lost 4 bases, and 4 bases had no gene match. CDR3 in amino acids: CASSAGTGFGYTF. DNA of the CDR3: TGTGCCAGCAGTGCCGGGACAGGGTTTGGCTACACCTTC.

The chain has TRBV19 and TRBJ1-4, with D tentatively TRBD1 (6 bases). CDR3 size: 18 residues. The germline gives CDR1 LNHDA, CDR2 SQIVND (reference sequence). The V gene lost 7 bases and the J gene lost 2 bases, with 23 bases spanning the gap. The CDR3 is CASKPGRWGATTNEKLFF. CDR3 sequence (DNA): TGTGCCAGTAAACCGGGGCGGTGGGGGGCAACTACTAATGAAAAACTGTTTTTT.

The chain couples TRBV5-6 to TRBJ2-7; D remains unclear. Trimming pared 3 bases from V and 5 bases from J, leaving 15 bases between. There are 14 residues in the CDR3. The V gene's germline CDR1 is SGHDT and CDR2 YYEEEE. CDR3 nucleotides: TGTGCCAGCAGCTCGGGCACCAGCTTTGACGAGCAGTACTTC. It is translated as CASSSGTSFDEQYF.

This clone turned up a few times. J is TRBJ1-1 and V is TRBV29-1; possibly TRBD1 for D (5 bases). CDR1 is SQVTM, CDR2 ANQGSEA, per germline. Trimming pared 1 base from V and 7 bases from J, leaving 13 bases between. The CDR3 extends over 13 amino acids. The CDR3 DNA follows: TGCAGCGTTGAAGGGGGATGGGGGAATGAAGCTTTCTTT. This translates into CSVEGGWGNEAFF.

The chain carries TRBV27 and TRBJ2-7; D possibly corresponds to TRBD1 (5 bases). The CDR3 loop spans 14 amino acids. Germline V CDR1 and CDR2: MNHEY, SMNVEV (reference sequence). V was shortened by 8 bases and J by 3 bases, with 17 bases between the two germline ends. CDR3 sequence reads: CASGPGSLRYEQYF. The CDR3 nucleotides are TGTGCCAGCGGTCCAGGGTCCCTACGCTACGAGCAGTACTTC.

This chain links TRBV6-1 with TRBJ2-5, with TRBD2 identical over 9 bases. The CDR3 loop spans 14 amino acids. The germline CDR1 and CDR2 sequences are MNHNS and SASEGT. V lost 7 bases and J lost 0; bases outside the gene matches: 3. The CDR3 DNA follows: TGTGCCAGCACTAGCGGGGCGAACCAAGAGACCCAGTACTTC. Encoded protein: CASTSGANQETQYF.

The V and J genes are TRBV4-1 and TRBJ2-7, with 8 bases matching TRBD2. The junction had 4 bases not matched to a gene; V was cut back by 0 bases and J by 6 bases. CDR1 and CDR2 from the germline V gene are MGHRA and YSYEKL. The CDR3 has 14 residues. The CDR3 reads CASSQDWTSPEQYF. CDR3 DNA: TGCGCCAGCAGCCAAGATTGGACTAGCCCCGAGCAGTACTTC.

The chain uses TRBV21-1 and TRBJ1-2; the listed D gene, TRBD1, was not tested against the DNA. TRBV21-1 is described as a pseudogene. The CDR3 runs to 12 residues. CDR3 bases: TGTGCCAACTCGACAGGCTGCTATGGCTACACCTTC. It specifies CANSTGCYGYTF.

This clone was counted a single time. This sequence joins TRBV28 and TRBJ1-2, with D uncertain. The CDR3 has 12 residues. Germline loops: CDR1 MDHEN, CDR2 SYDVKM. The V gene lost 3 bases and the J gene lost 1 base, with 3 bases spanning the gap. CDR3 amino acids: CASSFDNYGYTF. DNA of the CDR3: TGTGCCAGCAGTTTTGATAACTATGGCTACACCTTC.

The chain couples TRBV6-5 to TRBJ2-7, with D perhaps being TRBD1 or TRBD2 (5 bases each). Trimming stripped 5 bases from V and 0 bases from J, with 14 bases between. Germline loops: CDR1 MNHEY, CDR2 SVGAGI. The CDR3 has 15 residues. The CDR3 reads CASSRSRGASYEQYF. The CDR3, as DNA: TGTGCCAGCAGTCGCTCCAGAGGGGCCTCCTACGAGCAGTACTTC.

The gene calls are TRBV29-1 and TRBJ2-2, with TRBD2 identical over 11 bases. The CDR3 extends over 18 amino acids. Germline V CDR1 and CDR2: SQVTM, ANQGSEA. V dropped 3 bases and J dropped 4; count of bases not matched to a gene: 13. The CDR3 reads CSVDYSGRALGRTGELFF. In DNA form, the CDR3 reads TGCAGCGTTGACTATAGCGGGAGGGCCCTAGGGCGCACCGGGGAGCTGTTTTTT.

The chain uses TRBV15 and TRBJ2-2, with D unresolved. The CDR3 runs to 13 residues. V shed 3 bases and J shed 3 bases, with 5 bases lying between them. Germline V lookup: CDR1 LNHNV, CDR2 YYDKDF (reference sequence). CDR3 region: CATSRAYTGELFF. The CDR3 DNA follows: TGTGCCACCAGCAGGGCCTACACCGGGGAGCTGTTTTTT.

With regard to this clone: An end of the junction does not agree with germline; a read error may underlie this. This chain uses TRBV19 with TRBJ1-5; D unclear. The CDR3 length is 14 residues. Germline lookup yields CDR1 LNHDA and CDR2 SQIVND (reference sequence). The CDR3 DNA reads TGTGCCAGTAGTAAAGGGAATAGCAATCAGCCCCAGCGTTTT. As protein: CASSKGNSNQPQRF.

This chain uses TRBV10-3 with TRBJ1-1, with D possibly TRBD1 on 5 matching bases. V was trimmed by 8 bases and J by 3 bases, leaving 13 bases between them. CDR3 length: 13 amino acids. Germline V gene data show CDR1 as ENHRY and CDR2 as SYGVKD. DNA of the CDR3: TGTGCCATCCGACCCGCGGGGGACACTGAAGCTTTCTTT. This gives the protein CAIRPAGDTEAFF.

CDR3 residues: CASSDAVWGSAQRQFF. The CDR3 coding sequence is TGTGCCAGCAGTGACGCGGTTTGGGGTAGCGCCCAGAGGCAGTTCTTC. The rearrangement uses TRBV6-1 and TRBJ2-1; a possible D gene is TRBD2 (5 bases). CDR3 length equals 16 residues. Germline loops: CDR1 MNHNS, CDR2 SASEGT. Trimming removed 3 bases from V and 12 bases from J, with 24 bases in between.

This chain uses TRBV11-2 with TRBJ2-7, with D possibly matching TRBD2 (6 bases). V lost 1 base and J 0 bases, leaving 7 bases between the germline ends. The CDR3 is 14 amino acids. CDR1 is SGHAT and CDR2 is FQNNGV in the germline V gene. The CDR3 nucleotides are TGTGCCAGCAGCTTAGTGGAGGGCTCCTACGAGCAGTACTTC. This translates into CASSLVEGSYEQYF.

CDR3 amino acids: CASALGQGRQPQHF. The CDR3 DNA sequence: TGTGCTAGTGCCCTGGGACAGGGACGACAGCCCCAGCATTTT. The rearrangement joins TRBV12-5 to TRBJ1-5; 9 positions match TRBD1. CDR3 length equals 14 residues. Germline CDR1 is LGHNT and CDR2 is FRNRAP. V trimming: 7 bases; J trimming: 7 bases; junction bases outside the gene matches: 8.